The present TCR beta chain was sequenced within a study of shared clonotypes between healthy human individuals. Across the study: For every donor, three CD4 naive, three CD4 memory, two CD8 naive and one CD8 memory plates were used.

Naive CD8 isolation took CD45RO-negative cells positively selected for CCR7 and excluded terminally differentiated effector memory CD45RA+ cells. General study findings and limits: Naive CD4 clonotype sharing across several donors was around 5.5%. Larger richness was generally estimated for naive than memory subsets.

About this clone: As yet, its antigen is unknown.

V was clipped by 4 bases and J by 0 bases, with 20 bases between them. Per the germline V gene, CDR1 is SGHRS and CDR2 is YFSETQ. The CDR3 runs 19 residues. In the authors' workflow: Junction-only immunoSEQ sequences carried no quality scores, so filtering differed. Clones were read by immunoSEQ multiplex PCR, and TCRdb kept only the in-frame ones, dropping some. The V and J calls and the clone size are those of that table, but D and trimming were determined from the DNA. The table lists some 2,100,000 clones, approximately 94% of them singletons, with 1.7% in the top ten. This clonotype was sampled from a man aged 18 to 29 in good health. Some clones in this sample may be carry-over from other donors' samples. This rearrangement joins TRBV5-1 to TRBJ2-6; no firm D call. The specimen sequenced was naive CD8+ T cells from PBMCs. In DNA form, the CDR3 reads TGCGCCAGCAGCACCCCGACCGATCTTAAGTTCTCTGGGGCCAACGTCCTGACTTTC. Protein sequence: CASSTPTDLKFSGANVLTF.